Reported below is one TCR beta chain. Antigen: not known. TCRdb reprocessed the RT-PCR reads with MiXCR, giving one entry per CDR3 protein. The sample consists of roughly 700,000 distinct CDR3 sequences, approximately 13% of them appearing once. CDR1 and CDR2 from the germline V gene are SNHLY and FYNNEI. V was cut by 0 bases and J by 3 bases, with 9 bases left in between. The CDR3 is made up of 15 amino acids. The data were obtained in a study of response to subunit inactivated influenza vaccine. Study-wide results and caveats: The authors proposed limited new T cell recruitment per seasonal influenza vaccination.

The genes are TRBV2 and TRBJ2-1; D is possibly TRBD1 (6 bases). This clonotype was obtained from a man aged 50 or older who received an inactivated influenza vaccine. This sample comprised PBMCs from blood, obtained approximately 15 days before vaccination. The CDR3 loop reads CASSEAGTLYNEQFF. The CDR3 bases are TGTGCCAGCAGTGAAGCCGGGACACTCTACAATGAGCAGTTCTTC.